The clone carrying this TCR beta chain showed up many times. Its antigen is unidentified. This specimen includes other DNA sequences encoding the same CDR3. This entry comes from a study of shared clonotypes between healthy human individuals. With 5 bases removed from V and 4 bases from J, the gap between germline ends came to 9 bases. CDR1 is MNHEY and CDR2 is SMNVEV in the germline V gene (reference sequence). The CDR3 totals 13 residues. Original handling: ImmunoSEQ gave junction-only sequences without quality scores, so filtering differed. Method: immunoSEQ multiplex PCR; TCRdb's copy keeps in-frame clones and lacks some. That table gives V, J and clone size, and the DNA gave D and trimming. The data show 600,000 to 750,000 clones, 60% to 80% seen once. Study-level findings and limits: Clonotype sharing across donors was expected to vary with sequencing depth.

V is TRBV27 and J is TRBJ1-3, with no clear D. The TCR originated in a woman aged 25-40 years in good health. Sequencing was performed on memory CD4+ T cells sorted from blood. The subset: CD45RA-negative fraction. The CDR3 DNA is TGTGCCAGCAGTCCCACGGGAGGAAACACCATATATTTT. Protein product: CASSPTGGNTIYF.